Below are 23 T cell receptor beta chains sequenced from a single sample in a study of cytomegalovirus exposure and HLA in healthy donors. It was with 60 Vbeta and 13 Jbeta primers that the PCR ran. Libraries were prepared by immunoSEQ multiplex PCR; TCRdb keeps only in-frame clonotypes and omits some of them. The data show under 200,000 clones, with around 85% seen just once and around 0.85% held by the top ten. The sample comprised PBMCs. The receptors were sampled from a woman under 40 in good health and CMV-seronegative.

This clone was seen only once. The chain is built from TRBV5-5 and TRBJ1-6; D possibly corresponds to TRBD1 (5 bases). The CDR3 totals 13 residues. Looked up from germline, CDR1 is SGHKS and CDR2 is YYEKEE (reference sequence). V was trimmed by 4 bases and J by 10 bases, leaving 12 bases between them. This CDR3 reads CASSPAGRSPLHF. The CDR3 nucleotides are TGTGCCAGCAGCCCGGCGGGGCGGTCACCCCTCCACTTT.

This rearrangement joins TRBV10-2 to TRBJ1-1; 7 bases are a match to TRBD1. Trimming cost V 6 bases and J 0 bases; bases outside gene matches: 7. CDR1 is WSHSY, CDR2 SAAADI, per germline. The CDR3 contains 15 residues. The CDR3 nucleotides read TGCGCCAGCAGCGATTCCAGGGGGTTGAACACTGAAGCTTTCTTT. As protein: CASSDSRGLNTEAFF.

This chain links TRBV6-1 with TRBJ1-5; 7 bases map to TRBD1. The CDR3 is 13 amino acids. V lost 9 bases to trimming and J lost 2 bases; unmatched junction nucleotides: 4. The V gene's germline CDR1 is MNHNS and CDR2 SASEGT. The CDR3 region has the DNA TGTGCCAGTCAGGGGGTAGGCAATCAGCCCCAGCATTTT. This gives the protein CASQGVGNQPQHF.

The genes are TRBV7-7 and TRBJ1-5, with 8 bases that match TRBD1. The germline gives CDR1 SSHAT, CDR2 FNYEAQ (reference sequence). The CDR3 runs 17 residues. Trimming took 7 bases from V and 6 from J; bases not matched to a gene: 17. The CDR3 region is CASNHRGEEPVGQPQHF. The CDR3 DNA follows: TGTGCCAGCAACCACAGGGGGGAGGAACCGGTGGGTCAGCCCCAGCATTTT.

About this clone itself: The sample holds other DNA sequences that translate to the same CDR3. The rearrangement uses TRBV5-4 and TRBJ1-2; D is possibly TRBD1 (6 bases). This CDR3 contains 17 residues. Germline V gene sequence: CDR1 SGHNT, CDR2 YYREEE (reference sequence). The V gene lost 0 bases and the J gene lost 2 bases, with 17 bases spanning the gap. The CDR3 DNA reads as TGTGCCAGCAGCTTGGTAGGGAGGGCAGGGACAAACTATGGCTACACCTTC. Translated: CASSLVGRAGTNYGYTF.

This clone was seen only a few times. The chain couples TRBV28 to TRBJ1-2, with D possibly matching TRBD1 (5 bases). This CDR3 region has 13 residues. Between the trimmed V and J ends, which lost 4 bases and 2 bases, there was a span of 8 bases. Germline V gives CDR1 MDHEN, CDR2 SYDVKM. The CDR3 region is CASSSGPNYGYTF. As DNA, the CDR3 is TGTGCCAGCAGTTCAGGGCCCAACTATGGCTACACCTTC.

This chain connects TRBV29-1 to TRBJ1-4; TRBD1 might be the D (5 bases). CDR1 is SQVTM and CDR2 is ANQGSEA in the germline V gene. V lost 4 bases and J 0 bases, leaving 6 bases between the germline ends. The CDR3 loop spans 13 amino acids. The CDR3 DNA sequence: TGCAGCGTTGGGGGGGCAACTAATGAAAAACTGTTTTTT. It translates to CSVGGATNEKLFF.

The genes are TRBV7-2 and TRBJ1-2; 9 bases are shared with TRBD1. In germline, CDR1 is SGHTA, CDR2 FQGNSA. J gave up 8 bases and V 1 base, and 5 bases lay outside the gene matches. The CDR3 extends over 14 amino acids. The CDR3 DNA reads TGTGCCAGCAGCTTAGTTTTAGGGACAGGGGGCTACACCTTC. Its protein product is CASSLVLGTGGYTF.

The rearrangement links TRBV10-3 to TRBJ2-5, with 8 bases that match TRBD1. The J call may be incorrect, as the DNA end agrees better with TRBJ2-7. The CDR3 consists of 15 residues. Germline V gene lookup returns CDR1 ENHRY and CDR2 SYGVKD. The CDR3 region is CAIRTGASDDYEQYF. CDR3 nucleotides: TGTGCCATCAGGACAGGGGCCTCCGACGACTACGAGCAGTACTTC.

This clone was picked up a small number of times. The chain couples TRBV6-1 to TRBJ2-5, with 12 bases fitting TRBD2. The J call may be faulty, since TRBJ2-7 better matches the DNA end. Germline V lookup: CDR1 MNHNS, CDR2 SASEGT. CDR3 size: 15 residues. The CDR3 is CASSPLAGGSYEQYF. The CDR3 nucleotides are TGTGCCAGCAGTCCCCTAGCGGGAGGGTCCTACGAGCAGTACTTC.

The chain carries TRBV18 and TRBJ2-7, with 9 bases fitting TRBD1. This CDR3 region has 14 residues. Germline assignment: CDR1 KGHSH and CDR2 LQKENI. J gave up 0 bases and V 3 bases, and 0 bases lay outside the gene matches. This chain's CDR3 is CASSPGQGSYEQYF. CDR3 coding DNA: TGTGCCAGCTCACCGGGACAGGGCTCCTACGAGCAGTACTTC.

In DNA, the CDR3 is TGTGCCAGCGGTAGGGGGGGAGGAGAGACCCAGTACTTC. Protein product: CASGRGGGETQYF. This chain joins TRBV28 and TRBJ2-5; TRBD2 might be the D (7 bases). Germline values: CDR1 MDHEN, CDR2 SYDVKM. Deletions cut 8 bases from V and 4 bases from J, with 14 bases between. The CDR3 covers 13 residues.

As concerns this clone: Other DNA sequences in the sample encode the same CDR3. This sequence joins TRBV29-1 and TRBJ2-5, with 10 bases matching TRBD1. With the DNA end fitting TRBJ2-7 better, the J assignment may be wrong. The CDR3 is 12 amino acids. Germline V lookup: CDR1 SQVTM, CDR2 ANQGSEA. CDR3 sequence reads: CSVRDRGYEQYF. CDR3 DNA sequence: TGCAGCGTCCGGGACAGGGGCTACGAGCAGTACTTC.

This clone was observed a single time. The genes are TRBV25-1 and TRBJ2-1, with TRBD1 as a possible D gene (5 bases). The V and J ends lost 3 bases and 9 bases respectively, with 18 bases between them. There are 15 residues in the CDR3. Germline-derived CDR1 and CDR2 are MGHDK and SYGVNS. Here the CDR3 reads CASSEVQGAYGEQFF. The DNA for the CDR3 is TGTGCCAGCAGTGAGGTACAAGGGGCGTACGGTGAGCAGTTCTTC.

V usage is TRBV7-9 and J usage is TRBJ2-7; TRBD1 aligns across 8 bases. CDR1 and CDR2 from the germline V gene are SEHNR and FQNEAQ (reference sequence). V dropped 3 bases and J dropped 2; count of bases not matched to a gene: 3. The CDR3 has 14 amino acids. The CDR3 region has the DNA TGTGCCAGCAGCTTCCCGGGACAGGCCTACGAGCAGTACTTC. Its protein product is CASSFPGQAYEQYF.

The J gene is TRBJ2-1, the V gene TRBV7-8; 12 bases agree with TRBD2. This CDR3 is built from 16 residues. With 5 bases clipped from V and 6 bases from J, the junction kept 8 bases outside the gene matches. Germline CDR1 and CDR2: SGHVS and FQNEAQ. The DNA of the CDR3 is TGTGCCAGCAGCCCGTCCCCTAGCGGGGGGGCCAATGAGCAGTTCTTC. Protein product: CASSPSPSGGANEQFF.

The chain employs TRBV4-3 and TRBJ2-7, with 8 bases fitting TRBD2. CDR3 size: 15 residues. Germline V gene data show CDR1 as LGHNA and CDR2 as YSLEER. Trimming removed 4 bases from V and 2 bases from J; junction bases left unmatched: 7. The CDR3 nucleotides read TGCGCCAGCAGCCCTACCGCCGGGGGGGCCTACGAGCAGTACTTC. Amino acids: CASSPTAGGAYEQYF.

This clone was found once. The junction does not match germline at one end; this may be a read error. The J gene is TRBJ2-1, the V gene TRBV9; D may be TRBD2 (6 bases). Per the germline V gene, CDR1 is SGDLS and CDR2 is YYNGEE. The CDR3 consists of 16 residues. The CDR3 loop reads CASSVVVGSSNNEQFF. The CDR3 DNA sequence: TGTGCCAGCAGCGTAGTGGTCGGGAGCTCCAACAATGAGCAGTTCTTC. Based on the CDR3 plus reference TRBV9 and TRBJ2-1, the full variable domain is DSGVTQTPKHLITATGQRVTLRCSPRSGDLSVYWYQQSLDQGLQFLIQYYNGEERAKGNILERFSAQQFPDLHSELNLSSLELGDSALYFCASSVVVGSSNNEQFFGPGTRLTVL.

This clone was observed a single time. The CDR3 sequence: CASTRPGSAYNEQFF. The DNA of the CDR3 is TGTGCCAGTACCCGACCAGGCTCCGCCTACAATGAGCAGTTCTTC. V gene TRBV19 combines with J gene TRBJ2-1; D gene unclear. Germline CDR1 and CDR2: LNHDA and SQIVND (reference sequence). This CDR3 has 15 amino acids. Trimming pared 7 bases from V and 2 bases from J, leaving 15 bases between. Looking up the rest from reference TRBV19 and TRBJ2-1 gives the full variable domain: DGGITQSPKYLFRKEGQNVTLSCEQNLNHDAMYWYRQDPGQGLRLIYYSQIVNDFQKGDIAEGYSVSREKKESFPLTVTSAQKNPTAFYLCASTRPGSAYNEQFFGPGTRLTVL.

V usage is TRBV29-1 and J usage is TRBJ2-7, with 8 nucleotides matching TRBD1. J gave up 9 bases and V 0 bases, and 7 bases lay outside the gene matches. Germline V CDR1 and CDR2: SQVTM, ANQGSEA. CDR3 length equals 13 residues. CDR3 sequence (DNA): TGCAGCGTTGAAGAGGGGACAGGCGTCGGGCAGTACTTC. Translating it yields CSVEEGTGVGQYF.

The chain recombines TRBV18 with TRBJ1-5, with TRBD1 identical over 8 bases. The CDR3 spans 15 residues. J lost 2 bases, V lost 4 bases, and 4 bases had no gene match. The V gene's germline CDR1 is KGHSH and CDR2 LQKENI. The CDR3 loop is CASSLPGQGNQPQHF. The CDR3 DNA sequence: TGTGCCAGCTCACTCCCGGGACAGGGCAATCAGCCCCAGCATTTT.

The J gene is TRBJ2-3, the V gene TRBV18; 8 bases agree with TRBD2. Germline CDR1 and CDR2: KGHSH and LQKENI. The junction had 7 bases not matched to a gene; V was cut back by 7 bases and J by 4 bases. The CDR3 runs 14 residues. The CDR3 bases are TGTGCCAGCTTCACCACAGCGGGAGCAGATACGCAGTATTTT. This encodes CASFTTAGADTQYF.

The chain carries TRBV4-3 and TRBJ1-1, with D tentatively TRBD1 (6 bases). Trimming cost V 4 bases and J 1 base, with 16 bases left between them. Germline V gene data show CDR1 as LGHNA and CDR2 as YSLEER. The CDR3 has 16 amino acids. CDR3 region: CASSRGGRPKNTEAFF. The CDR3 DNA reads as TGCGCCAGCAGCCGAGGGGGTCGGCCGAAGAACACTGAAGCTTTCTTT.